Listed here is a single TCR beta chain. Only patients with CD8+CD57+ cell expansion on flow cytometry were chosen for sequencing. The data were obtained in a study of CD8+CD57+ T cells in acquired aplastic anemia. The V and J ends lost 1 base and 1 base respectively, with 8 bases between them. Germline V gene sequence: CDR1 LGHDT, CDR2 YNNKEL (reference sequence). The CDR3 runs to 15 residues. The use of genomic DNA as template underpinned the TCR beta VDJ and CDR3 profiling. TCRdb reprocessed the reads with MiXCR, giving one entry per CDR3 protein. The data hold hundreds of thousands of distinct CDR3 sequences, with roughly 34% observed a single time.

This receptor was obtained from a human donor with aplastic anemia. The sample was sorted CD4+, CD8+, or CD8+CD57+ T cells (not recorded which) from PBMCs. The chain couples TRBV3-1 to TRBJ1-5; possibly TRBD1 for D (6 bases). CDR3 protein: CASSQADRSNQPQHF. CDR3 nucleotide sequence: TGTGCCAGCAGCCAAGCCGACAGGAGCAATCAGCCCCAGCATTTT.